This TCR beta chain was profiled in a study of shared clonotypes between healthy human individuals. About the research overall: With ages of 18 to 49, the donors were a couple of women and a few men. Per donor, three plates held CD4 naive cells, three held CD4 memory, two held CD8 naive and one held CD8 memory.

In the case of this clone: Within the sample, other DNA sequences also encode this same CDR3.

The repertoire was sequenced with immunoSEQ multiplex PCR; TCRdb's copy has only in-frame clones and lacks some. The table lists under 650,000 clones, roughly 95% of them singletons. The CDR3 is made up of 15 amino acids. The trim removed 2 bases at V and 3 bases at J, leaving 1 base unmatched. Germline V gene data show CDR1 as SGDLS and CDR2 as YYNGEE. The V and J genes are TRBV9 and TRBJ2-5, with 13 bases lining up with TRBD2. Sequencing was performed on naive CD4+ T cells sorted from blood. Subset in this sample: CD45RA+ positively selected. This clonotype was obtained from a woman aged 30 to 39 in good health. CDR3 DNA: TGTGCCAGCAGCGTCGGACTAGCGGGAGAAGAGACCCAGTACTTC. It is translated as CASSVGLAGEETQYF. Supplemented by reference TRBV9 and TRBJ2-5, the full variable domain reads DSGVTQTPKHLITATGQRVTLRCSPRSGDLSVYWYQQSLDQGLQFLIQYYNGEERAKGNILERFSAQQFPDLHSELNLSSLELGDSALYFCASSVGLAGEETQYFGPGTRLLVL.